The entry that follows covers one TCR beta chain sequence. The antigen remains unidentified. Original methodology: After removing out-of-frame reads, approximately 2 million distinct TCRbeta sequences remained. TCRdb's copy holds only in-frame clones and misses some; the assay was immunoSEQ multiplex PCR. V and J calls and clone size come straight from that table; D and trimming were deduced from the DNA. This sample has tens of thousands of clones; 82% occur once, and the top ten carry 0.4% to 0.45%. This sample stems from a study of memory CD4+ T cells and cytomegalovirus serostatus. Study in general: Donors were healthy Belgian adults, under 10 CMV seropositive and 20 to 25 seronegative.

Broader study findings: Of approximately 160 reported CMV TCRbeta sequences, around 62 were found in memory CD4+ repertoires.

The sort gate was single viable CD3+CD4+CD8-CD45RO+ cells for memory CD4+ T cells. Serostatus was set by detecting CMV pp150, pp28, p38, p52 IgG. Input material: memory CD4+ T cells from blood. The sequence was collected from an adult in good health and CMV-seronegative.

This CDR3 is CASSSYSGGASYEQYF. The DNA of the CDR3 is TGTGCCAGCAGCTCCTATAGCGGGGGGGCCTCCTACGAGCAGTACTTC. The genes are TRBV7-2 and TRBJ2-7, with 11 bases matching TRBD2. Losses at the gene ends were 4 bases for V and 0 bases for J; bases not matched to a gene: 5. The germline gives CDR1 SGHTA, CDR2 FQGNSA. The CDR3 runs to 16 residues. Full variable domain (outside the CDR3, taken from reference TRBV7-2 and TRBJ2-7): GAGVSQSPSNKVTEKGKDVELRCDPISGHTALYWYRQSLGQGLEFLIYFQGNSAPDKSGLPSDRFSAERTGGSVSTLTIQRTQQEDSAVYLCASSSYSGGASYEQYFGPGTRLTVT.